This T cell receptor beta chain was identified in a study of T-cell reconstitution after alpha-beta-depleted transplantation in children. Trimming took off 3 bases at V and 1 base at J, with 18 bases between the two ends. The CDR3 totals 17 residues. In germline, CDR1 is KGHSH, CDR2 LQKENI. Study-wide results and caveats: The origin of high day-60 TCRbeta diversity in some patients lay in surviving recipient T cells and thymic progenitors. Newly produced T cells mostly accounted for T-cell counts and diversity one year post-transplant. About two months after transplant, alpha-beta T cells reportedly came from several hundred expanded graft clones.

The TCRbeta library was prepared with unique molecular identifiers. TCRdb re-derived calls from the PCR reads in MiXCR, one entry per CDR3 protein. The table has roughly 120,000 distinct CDR3 sequences, about 23% seen once; the top ten hold over 9.5%. This clonotype came up many times. Its antigen is not identified. This TCR was recovered from a male patient between 2 and 10 years old who had a stem cell transplant for chronic granulomatous disease, so the T cells may come from the graft donor. Sample: PBMCs, mostly from graft donor cells, taken 180 days after TCRalphabeta/CD19-depleted stem cell transplant. The chain combines TRBV18 with TRBJ1-1; D ambiguous. The CDR3 DNA follows: TGTGCCAGCTCACCCCTGCCCAAATTCGAGGGGAACACTGAAGCTTTCTTT. Translated: CASSPLPKFEGNTEAFF.